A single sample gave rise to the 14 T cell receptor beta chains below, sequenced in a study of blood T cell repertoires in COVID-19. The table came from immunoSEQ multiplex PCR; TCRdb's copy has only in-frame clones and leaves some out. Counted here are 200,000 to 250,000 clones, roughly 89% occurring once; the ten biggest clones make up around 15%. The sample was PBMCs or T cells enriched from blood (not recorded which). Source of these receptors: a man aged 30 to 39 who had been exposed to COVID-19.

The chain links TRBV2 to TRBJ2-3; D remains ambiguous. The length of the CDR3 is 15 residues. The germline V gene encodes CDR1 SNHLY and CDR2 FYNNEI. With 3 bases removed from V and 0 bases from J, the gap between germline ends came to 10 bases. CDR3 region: CASSDWLTSTDTQYF. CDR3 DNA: TGTGCCAGCAGTGATTGGTTGACTAGCACAGATACGCAGTATTTT.

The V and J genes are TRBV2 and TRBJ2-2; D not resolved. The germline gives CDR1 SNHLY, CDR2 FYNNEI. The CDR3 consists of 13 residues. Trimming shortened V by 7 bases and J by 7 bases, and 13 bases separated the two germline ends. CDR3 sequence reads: CASKWAVVGELFF. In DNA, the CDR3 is TGTGCCAGCAAGTGGGCAGTAGTCGGGGAGCTGTTTTTT. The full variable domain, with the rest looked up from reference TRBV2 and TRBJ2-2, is EPEVTQTPSHQVTQMGQEVILRCVPISNHLYFYWYRQILGQKVEFLVSFYNNEISEKSEIFDDQFSVERPDGSNFTLKIRSTKLEDSAMYFCASKWAVVGELFFGEGSRLTVL.

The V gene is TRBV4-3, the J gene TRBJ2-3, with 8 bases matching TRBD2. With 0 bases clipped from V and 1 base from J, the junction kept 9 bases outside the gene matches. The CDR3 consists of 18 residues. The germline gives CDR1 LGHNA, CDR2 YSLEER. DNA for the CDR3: TGCGCCAGCAGCCAAGACGTTACGGGACTAGTGGGCACAGATACGCAGTATTTT. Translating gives CASSQDVTGLVGTDTQYF.

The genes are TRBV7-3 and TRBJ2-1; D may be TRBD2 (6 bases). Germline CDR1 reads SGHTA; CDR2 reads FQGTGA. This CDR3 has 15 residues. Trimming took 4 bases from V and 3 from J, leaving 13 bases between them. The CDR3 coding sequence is TGTGCCAGCAGCTCCCGCCCCGGGGGCTACAATGAGCAGTTCTTC. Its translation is CASSSRPGGYNEQFF.

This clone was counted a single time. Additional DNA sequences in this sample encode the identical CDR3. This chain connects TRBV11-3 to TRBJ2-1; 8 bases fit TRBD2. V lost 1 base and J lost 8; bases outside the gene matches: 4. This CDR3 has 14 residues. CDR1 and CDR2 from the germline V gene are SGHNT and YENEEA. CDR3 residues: CASSLVAGGDEQFF. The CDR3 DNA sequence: TGTGCCAGCAGCTTAGTGGCGGGGGGTGATGAGCAGTTCTTC.

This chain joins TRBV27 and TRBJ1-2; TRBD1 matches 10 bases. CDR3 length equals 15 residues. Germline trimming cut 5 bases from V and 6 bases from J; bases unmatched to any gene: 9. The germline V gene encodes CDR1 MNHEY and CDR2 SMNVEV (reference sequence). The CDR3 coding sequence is TGTGCCAGCAGTCTAACCAGGGACAGGGGTAATGGCTACACCTTC. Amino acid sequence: CASSLTRDRGNGYTF.

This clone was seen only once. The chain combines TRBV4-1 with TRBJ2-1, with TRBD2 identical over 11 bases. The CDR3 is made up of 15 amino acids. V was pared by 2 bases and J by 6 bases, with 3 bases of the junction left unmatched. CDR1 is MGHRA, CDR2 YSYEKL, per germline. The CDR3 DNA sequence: TGCGCCAGCAGCCAATCCGGGACTAGCGGCAATGAGCAGTTCTTC. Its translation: CASSQSGTSGNEQFF.

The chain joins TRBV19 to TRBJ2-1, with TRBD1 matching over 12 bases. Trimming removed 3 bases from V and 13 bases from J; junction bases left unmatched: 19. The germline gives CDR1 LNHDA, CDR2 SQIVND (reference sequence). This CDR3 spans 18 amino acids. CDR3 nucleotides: TGTGCCAGTAGTATTAATATTCCTTATCTCGGGACAGGGGGCTCCCAGTTCTTC. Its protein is CASSINIPYLGTGGSQFF.

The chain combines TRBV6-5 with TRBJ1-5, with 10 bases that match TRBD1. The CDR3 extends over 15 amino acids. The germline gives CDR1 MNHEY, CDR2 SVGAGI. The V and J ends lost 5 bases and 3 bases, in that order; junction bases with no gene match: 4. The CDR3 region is CASSLGQGINQPQHF. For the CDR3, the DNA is TGTGCCAGCAGTCTGGGACAGGGGATCAATCAGCCCCAGCATTTT.

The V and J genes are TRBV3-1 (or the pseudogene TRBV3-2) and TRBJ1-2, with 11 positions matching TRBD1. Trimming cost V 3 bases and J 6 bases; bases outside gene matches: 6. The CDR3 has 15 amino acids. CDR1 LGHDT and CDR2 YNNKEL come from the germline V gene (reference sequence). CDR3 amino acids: CASSQRTGGANGYTF. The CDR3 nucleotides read TGTGCCAGCAGCCAGAGGACAGGGGGCGCGAATGGCTACACCTTC.

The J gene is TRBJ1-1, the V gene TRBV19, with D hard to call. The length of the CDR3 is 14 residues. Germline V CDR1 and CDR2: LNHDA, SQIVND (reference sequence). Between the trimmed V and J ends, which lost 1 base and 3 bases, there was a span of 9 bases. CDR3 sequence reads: CASSIAGGYTEAFF. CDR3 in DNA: TGTGCCAGTAGTATAGCTGGCGGTTACACTGAAGCTTTCTTT. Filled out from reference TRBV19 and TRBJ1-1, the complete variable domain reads DGGITQSPKYLFRKEGQNVTLSCEQNLNHDAMYWYRQDPGQGLRLIYYSQIVNDFQKGDIAEGYSVSREKKESFPLTVTSAQKNPTAFYLCASSIAGGYTEAFFGQGTRLTVV.

In DNA form, the CDR3 reads TGTGCCAGCAGCCGAATCGGGACAGATACGCAGTATTTT. Its protein is CASSRIGTDTQYF. The rearrangement links TRBV7-3 to TRBJ2-3; D is uncertain. Germline lookup yields CDR1 SGHTA and CDR2 FQGTGA. The V end was cut by 5 bases, the J end by 3 bases, with 9 bases between. The CDR3 runs to 13 residues.

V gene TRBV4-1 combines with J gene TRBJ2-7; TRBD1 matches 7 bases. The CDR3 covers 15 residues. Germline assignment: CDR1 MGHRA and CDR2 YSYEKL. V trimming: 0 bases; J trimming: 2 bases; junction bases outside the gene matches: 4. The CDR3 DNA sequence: TGCGCCAGCAGCCAAGAGGGGACAGAACCCTACGAGCAGTACTTC. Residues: CASSQEGTEPYEQYF.

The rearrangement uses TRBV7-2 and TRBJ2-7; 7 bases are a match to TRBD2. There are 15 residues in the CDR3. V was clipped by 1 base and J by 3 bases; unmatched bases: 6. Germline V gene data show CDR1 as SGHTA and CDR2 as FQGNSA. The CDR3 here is CASSLVVGGSYEQYF. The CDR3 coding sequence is TGTGCCAGCAGCTTAGTGGTGGGGGGGAGCTACGAGCAGTACTTC.